These 15 T cell receptor beta chains were sequenced from one sample in a study of chemoradiotherapy in HPV16-positive cancers. Sequencing was performed with immunoSEQ multiplex PCR; in TCRdb, only in-frame clones are kept and a portion is missing. The sample contains several thousand clones, approximately 80% of which appear only once. Sampling was conducted from a patient who underwent chemoradiotherapy. All receptors come from a human donor with HPV-associated anogenital cancer.

A word on this clone: Germline and junction disagree at one end, which may indicate a read error. This rearrangement joins TRBV7-7 to TRBJ2-3, with D unresolved. The CDR3 runs to 15 residues. Germline assignment: CDR1 SSHAT and CDR2 FNYEAQ (reference sequence). The chain's CDR3 is CASSLGSTFTDTQYF. Here the CDR3 DNA reads TGTGCTAGCAGCTTAGGCAGCACCTTCACAGATACGCAGTATTTT. Combining the CDR3 with reference TRBV7-7 and TRBJ2-3 gives the whole variable domain GAGVSQSPRYKVTKRGQDVTLRCDPISSHATLYWYQQALGQGPEFLTYFNYEAQPDKSGLPSDRFSAERPEGSISTLTIQRTEQRDSAMYRCASSLGSTFTDTQYFGPGTRLTVL.

Remarks on this clone: The junction differs from germline at one of its ends, possibly a read error. The J gene is TRBJ2-1, the V gene TRBV5-8; a weak D match, TRBD2 (6 bases). Per the germline V gene, CDR1 is SGHTS and CDR2 is YDEGEE. CDR3 length: 15 amino acids. CDR3 residues: CASNLGGPSYNEQFF. The CDR3 DNA is TGTGCCAGCAACTTGGGGGGACCCTCCTACAATGAGCAGTTCTTC.

With regard to this clone: Germline and junction disagree at one end, which may indicate a read error. J is TRBJ1-1 and V is TRBV7-9; D might be TRBD1 (5 bases). CDR1 is SEHNR, CDR2 FQNEAQ, per germline (reference sequence). This CDR3 comprises 12 residues. In DNA, the CDR3 is TGTGCCAGCAGCTGGGGGAACCCGACAGTTCGCTTT. It yields the protein CASSWGNPTVRF.

This clone was observed a handful of times. The chain links TRBV2 to TRBJ2-5; 9 positions match TRBD2. The germline V gene has CDR1 SNHLY and CDR2 FYNNEI. The CDR3 runs 14 residues. J gave up 4 bases and V 7 bases, and 7 bases lay outside the gene matches. The CDR3 region is CASNPRAGGETQYF. The CDR3 bases are TGTGCCAGCAACCCCCGAGCGGGGGGAGAGACCCAGTACTTC.

This clone was seen more than once but under ten times. The V call is TRBV5-6, the J call TRBJ2-7; 7 bases are shared with TRBD1. After removal of 2 bases from V and 3 bases from J, the junction contained 20 bases not matched to a gene. This CDR3 spans 19 amino acids. Germline-derived CDR1 and CDR2 are SGHDT and YYEEEE. Here the CDR3 DNA reads TGTGCCAGCAGCTTTCCATCAGGGGGAGAGACTCCGCCAATCTACGAGCAGTACTTC. Translation gives CASSFPSGGETPPIYEQYF.

CDR3 sequence (DNA): TGTGCCAGCAGCCCGGCGGACCTCTCTGGAAACACCATATATTTT. It translates to CASSPADLSGNTIYF. V and J are TRBV28 and TRBJ1-3; D remains unclear. Trimming removed 6 bases from V and 0 bases from J, with 12 bases in between. This CDR3 comprises 15 residues. Germline lookup yields CDR1 MDHEN and CDR2 SYDVKM.

The J gene is TRBJ2-2, the V gene TRBV5-1; 7 nucleotides line up with TRBD2. Trimming at V came to 4 bases and at J to 5 bases, leaving 8 bases not matched to a gene. Germline CDR1 SGHRS, CDR2 YFSETQ. The CDR3 loop spans 15 amino acids. DNA for the CDR3: TGCGCCAGCAGCCGGGGAGGGGATCGAACCGGGGAGCTGTTTTTT. It is translated as CASSRGGDRTGELFF.

The genes are TRBV4-3 and TRBJ1-2, with 7 bases that match TRBD1. Germline CDR1 is LGHNA and CDR2 is YSLEER. The CDR3 runs to 15 residues. Trimming removed 3 bases from V and 7 bases from J; junction bases left unmatched: 11. CDR3 amino acids: CASSHLTGVEGGYTF. CDR3 nucleotides: TGCGCCAGCAGCCATCTTACAGGGGTGGAGGGTGGCTACACCTTC.

The CDR3 region has the DNA TGTGCCAGCAGCCCCCGGTTGGTTGGCACTGAAGCTTTCTTT. This sequence encodes CASSPRLVGTEAFF. The rearrangement uses TRBV11-1 and TRBJ1-1, with D unresolved. The germline V gene has CDR1 SGHAT and CDR2 FQDESV (reference sequence). The V gene lost 5 bases and the J gene lost 4 bases, with 14 bases spanning the gap. The CDR3 loop spans 14 amino acids. Combining the CDR3 with reference TRBV11-1 and TRBJ1-1 gives the whole variable domain EAEVAQSPRYKITEKSQAVAFWCDPISGHATLYWYRQILGQGPELLVQFQDESVVDDSQLPKDRFSAERLKGVDSTLKIQPAELGDSAMYLCASSPRLVGTEAFFGQGTRLTVV.

This clone was observed once. The rearrangement joins TRBV19 to TRBJ1-4; D remains unclear. Trimming pared 7 bases from V and 0 bases from J, leaving 12 bases between. This CDR3 has 15 residues. The germline V gene has CDR1 LNHDA and CDR2 SQIVND (reference sequence). CDR3 region: CASTGSDATNEKLFF. The DNA for the CDR3 is TGTGCCAGTACAGGCAGCGATGCAACTAATGAAAAACTGTTTTTT. Together with reference TRBV19 and TRBJ1-4, the CDR3 gives the full variable domain: DGGITQSPKYLFRKEGQNVTLSCEQNLNHDAMYWYRQDPGQGLRLIYYSQIVNDFQKGDIAEGYSVSREKKESFPLTVTSAQKNPTAFYLCASTGSDATNEKLFFGSGTQLSVL.

The table lists this clone with a count of one. The chain couples TRBV5-1 to TRBJ2-5; 7 nucleotides agree with TRBD1. The CDR3 loop spans 12 amino acids. The germline V gene encodes CDR1 SGHRS and CDR2 YFSETQ. The CDR3 is CGELGQQETQYF. The CDR3 DNA reads TGCGGGGAGTTGGGACAGCAAGAGACCCAGTACTTC.

The chain uses TRBV4-2 and TRBJ1-1, with 9 bases fitting TRBD1. CDR1 and CDR2 from the germline V gene are LGHNA and YNFKEQ. J gave up 6 bases and V 4 bases, and 12 bases lay outside the gene matches. The CDR3 contains 16 residues. This CDR3 is CASSRGGGQGSAEAFF. CDR3 DNA sequence: TGTGCCAGCAGCCGGGGAGGGGGACAGGGTAGTGCTGAAGCTTTCTTT.

The CDR3 reads CASSSMALGGEQYF. DNA for the CDR3: TGTGCCAGCAGCTCCATGGCCCTGGGGGGCGAGCAGTACTTC. The V call is TRBV7-9, the J call TRBJ2-7; tentatively, D is TRBD2 (6 bases). Per germline, CDR1 SEHNR and CDR2 FQNEAQ (reference sequence). The V and J ends lost 4 bases and 6 bases respectively, with 16 bases between them. This CDR3 has 14 amino acids.

The chain couples TRBV11-2 to TRBJ2-1; 8 nucleotides match TRBD2. The CDR3 consists of 15 residues. V lost 4 bases and J lost 6; bases outside the gene matches: 8. CDR1 is SGHAT, CDR2 FQNNGV, per germline. The CDR3, as DNA: TGTGCCAGCAGCTCGATAGCGGGGTCCGTCAATGAGCAGTTCTTC. This gives the protein CASSSIAGSVNEQFF.

V is TRBV5-1 and J is TRBJ2-1; 12 bases agree with TRBD1. The CDR3 is 16 residues long. Germline-derived CDR1 and CDR2 are SGHRS and YFSETQ. J lost 4 bases, V lost 6 bases, and 8 bases had no gene match. In DNA, the CDR3 is TGCGCCAGCACCCTACGGGGACAGGGGGCTTACAATGAGCAGTTCTTC. This sequence encodes CASTLRGQGAYNEQFF.